The 26 T cell receptor beta chains in this list originate from one sample, sequenced in a study of blood T cell repertoires in COVID-19. Measured with immunoSEQ multiplex PCR; TCRdb has only the in-frame clones, and not every one. The table has 200,000 to 250,000 clones, around 88% seen once. The sequencing sample was made of peripheral blood. The receptors derive from a man aged 18 to 35 with active or convalescent COVID-19.

The rearrangement links TRBV5-1 to TRBJ2-7; 7 bases match TRBD1. Germline V gene data show CDR1 as SGHRS and CDR2 as YFSETQ. The CDR3 is 18 residues long. Trimming took 0 bases from V and 2 from J; bases not matched to a gene: 14. CDR3 DNA sequence: TGCGCCAGCAGCTTGGTGACCACCGCCGGGACAGTAGCCTACGAGCAGTACTTC. Residues: CASSLVTTAGTVAYEQYF.

This rearrangement joins TRBV30 to TRBJ1-1, with TRBD1 matching 8 bases. This CDR3 is built from 14 residues. Germline CDR1 is GTSNPN and CDR2 is SVGIG (reference sequence). Losses at the gene ends were 5 bases for V and 2 bases for J; bases not matched to a gene: 7. CDR3 amino acids: CAWGLGQGNTEAFF. The CDR3 DNA reads as TGTGCCTGGGGCCTCGGACAGGGCAACACTGAAGCTTTCTTT. Full variable domain (rest looked up from reference TRBV30 and TRBJ1-1): SQTIHQWPATLVQPVGSPLSLECTVEGTSNPNLYWYRQAAGRGLQLLFYSVGIGQISSEVPQNLSASRPQDRQFILSSKKLLLSDSGFYLCAWGLGQGNTEAFFGQGTRLTVV.

This chain joins TRBV5-1 and TRBJ2-3, with 9 nucleotides matching TRBD2. This CDR3 spans 15 amino acids. Germline loops: CDR1 SGHRS, CDR2 YFSETQ. V was clipped by 4 bases and J by 4 bases; unmatched bases: 7. This CDR3 reads CASSPFGGRADTQYF. CDR3 nucleotides: TGCGCCAGCAGCCCTTTTGGCGGGAGGGCAGATACGCAGTATTTT.

The V gene is TRBV9, the J gene TRBJ1-1; D uncertain. The germline gives CDR1 SGDLS, CDR2 YYNGEE. This CDR3 region has 14 residues. V lost 4 bases and J 4 bases, leaving 14 bases between the germline ends. The CDR3 spells CASSPEPHSTEAFF. The CDR3 DNA follows: TGTGCCAGCAGCCCAGAGCCCCACAGCACTGAAGCTTTCTTT.

Here the CDR3 DNA reads TGTGCCAGCAGCTTAAAAGCGGCAGGGGGTTTCTACGAGCAGTACTTC. This translates into CASSLKAAGGFYEQYF. The chain carries TRBV7-8 and TRBJ2-7; 7 bases match TRBD1. Germline V gene data show CDR1 as SGHVS and CDR2 as FQNEAQ. The CDR3 length is 16 residues. Trimming took 2 bases from V and 3 from J; bases not matched to a gene: 10.

The rearrangement uses TRBV4-3 and TRBJ2-2; the D is unclear. The CDR3 runs to 17 residues. The V end lost 3 bases, the J end lost 1 base, and 15 bases lay between the germline ends. Germline V CDR1 and CDR2: LGHNA, YSLEER. The CDR3, as DNA: TGCGCCAGCAGCCATGGCCGTATCGGCGGGAACACCGGGGAGCTGTTTTTT. This sequence encodes CASSHGRIGGNTGELFF.

This clone was detected only a few times. This chain joins TRBV7-2 and TRBJ1-2; D possibly corresponds to TRBD1 (5 bases). Deletions cut 5 bases from V and 5 bases from J, with 12 bases between. Germline V gene lookup returns CDR1 SGHTA and CDR2 FQGNSA. There are 13 residues in the CDR3. CDR3 bases: TGTGCCAGCAGCGAGAGACAGCCGTATGGCTACACCTTC. Translation: CASSERQPYGYTF.

The chain uses TRBV18 and TRBJ2-3; D is perhaps TRBD1 (6 bases). From germline, CDR1 is KGHSH and CDR2 LQKENI. Trimming shortened V by 6 bases and J by 0 bases, and 16 bases separated the two germline ends. The CDR3 length is 16 residues. The CDR3 sequence is CASSPKAGQSTDTQYF. CDR3 bases: TGTGCCAGCTCTCCCAAGGCAGGACAGAGCACAGATACGCAGTATTTT.

This clone was picked up one time. J is TRBJ1-2 and V is TRBV29-1, with a weak D call TRBD1 (5 bases). V dropped 6 bases and J dropped 3 bases, with 8 bases sitting between them. From germline, CDR1 is SQVTM and CDR2 ANQGSEA. The CDR3 length is 11 residues. DNA of the CDR3: TGCAGCGTACAGGAAGACTATGGCTACACCTTC. Translation gives CSVQEDYGYTF.

The chain couples TRBV27 to TRBJ1-5; 11 bases line up with TRBD1. J was trimmed by 7 bases and V by 5 bases; bases with no gene match: 10. The germline V gene has CDR1 MNHEY and CDR2 SMNVEV (reference sequence). This CDR3 is built from 16 residues. In DNA form, the CDR3 reads TGTGCCAGCAGTCCTTTTTGGACAGGGGGCGACCAGCCCCAGCATTTT. It specifies CASSPFWTGGDQPQHF.

This chain uses TRBV11-2 with TRBJ1-1, with no clear D. V lost 0 bases to trimming and J lost 5 bases, with 10 bases between them. CDR3 length: 14 amino acids. Germline CDR1 and CDR2: SGHAT and FQNNGV. DNA for the CDR3: TGTGCCAGCAGCTTAGATCTGCAGCGGACTGAAGCTTTCTTT. Its translation: CASSLDLQRTEAFF. Together with reference TRBV11-2 and TRBJ1-1, the CDR3 gives the full variable domain: EAGVAQSPRYKIIEKRQSVAFWCNPISGHATLYWYQQILGQGPKLLIQFQNNGVVDDSQLPKDRFSAERLKGVDSTLKIQPAKLEDSAVYLCASSLDLQRTEAFFGQGTRLTVV.

The chain recombines TRBV5-5 with TRBJ1-1; possible D gene TRBD1, 6 bases. The CDR3 covers 13 residues. V lost 4 bases, J lost 3 bases, and 10 bases lay in between. CDR1 SGHKS and CDR2 YYEKEE come from the germline V gene (reference sequence). The CDR3 bases are TGTGCCAGCAGCCCGGACAGTGACACTGAAGCTTTCTTT. The encoded protein is CASSPDSDTEAFF.

A note on this clone: Other DNA sequences in this sample translate to the same CDR3. The V gene is TRBV6-5, the J gene TRBJ1-1; D gene uncertain. V was clipped by 5 bases and J by 2 bases, with 6 bases between them. CDR1 MNHEY and CDR2 SVGAGI come from the germline V gene. The CDR3 consists of 12 residues. The DNA of the CDR3 is TGTGCCAGCAGTCCGGGTAACACTGAAGCTTTCTTT. Its translation is CASSPGNTEAFF.

The CDR3 here is CASSFWSGVAGAPDTQYF. The CDR3 coding sequence is TGTGCCAGCAGTTTTTGGTCTGGAGTAGCGGGAGCCCCAGATACGCAGTATTTT. The chain employs TRBV27 and TRBJ2-3; 9 nucleotides agree with TRBD2. The germline V gene encodes CDR1 MNHEY and CDR2 SMNVEV (reference sequence). Germline trimming cut 3 bases from V and 4 bases from J; bases unmatched to any gene: 14. The CDR3 runs 18 residues.

The CDR3 coding sequence is TGTGCCAGGCACCTCCAGGGGCCCCCGGGGACCACAGATACGCAGTATTTT. Amino acids: CARHLQGPPGTTDTQYF. The chain combines TRBV30 with TRBJ2-3, with a weak D call TRBD1 (6 bases). V was trimmed by 8 bases and J by 2 bases, leaving 26 bases between them. The CDR3 is made up of 17 amino acids. The germline V gene has CDR1 GTSNPN and CDR2 SVGIG (reference sequence).

This chain links TRBV13 with TRBJ2-7; maybe TRBD2 (5 bases). Germline V gives CDR1 PRHDT, CDR2 FYEKMQ (reference sequence). The V end lost 2 bases, the J end lost 6 bases, and 11 bases lay between the germline ends. The CDR3 sequence is 13 residues long. Written as DNA, the CDR3 is TGTGCCAGCAGCTTACTAGCAGGCTCCGAGCAGTACTTC. It is translated as CASSLLAGSEQYF.

This clone was counted between two and nine times. The chain combines TRBV5-1 with TRBJ1-3; 7 nucleotides line up with TRBD1. Germline-derived CDR1 and CDR2 are SGHRS and YFSETQ. V lost 4 bases to trimming and J lost 3 bases; unmatched junction nucleotides: 10. The CDR3 consists of 16 residues. The CDR3 coding sequence is TGCGCCAGCAGCGGTCAACAGGGGTTGAATGGAAACACCATATATTTT. It translates to CASSGQQGLNGNTIYF.

The chain links TRBV5-8 to TRBJ2-2; no clear D. The ends were cut back, 0 bases at V and 5 bases at J, with 5 bases in the middle. The germline V gene encodes CDR1 SGHTS and CDR2 YDEGEE. This CDR3 has 13 amino acids. The CDR3 region is CASSLAYTGELFF. The DNA for the CDR3 is TGTGCCAGCAGCTTGGCTTATACCGGGGAGCTGTTTTTT.

This clone was seen only once. CDR3 DNA sequence: TGTGCCAGCAGTTTCCCCACAGGTCCCTACAATGAGCAGTTCTTC. Protein product: CASSFPTGPYNEQFF. This sequence joins TRBV28 and TRBJ2-1; D might be TRBD1 (5 bases). Per the germline V gene, CDR1 is MDHEN and CDR2 is SYDVKM. The CDR3 is 15 residues long. The V end was cut by 3 bases, the J end by 2 bases, with 11 bases between.

The CDR3 loop is CASSGGLAGNTGELFF. The CDR3 DNA follows: TGTGCCAGCAGTGGGGGGCTAGCGGGAAACACCGGGGAGCTGTTTTTT. V gene TRBV6-1 combines with J gene TRBJ2-2; 9 bases are a match to TRBD2. J lost 2 bases, V lost 4 bases, and 5 bases had no gene match. The length of the CDR3 is 16 residues. The germline gives CDR1 MNHNS, CDR2 SASEGT.

The rearrangement uses TRBV9 and TRBJ2-5; 13 nucleotides align to TRBD2. With V trimmed by 5 bases and J by 4 bases, 8 bases remained unmatched. Germline V CDR1 and CDR2: SGDLS, YYNGEE. There are 16 residues in the CDR3. CDR3 region: CASSVALAGGRETQYF. CDR3 nucleotide sequence: TGTGCCAGCAGTGTGGCACTAGCGGGAGGGCGAGAGACCCAGTACTTC. Full variable domain (outside the CDR3, taken from reference TRBV9 and TRBJ2-5): DSGVTQTPKHLITATGQRVTLRCSPRSGDLSVYWYQQSLDQGLQFLIQYYNGEERAKGNILERFSAQQFPDLHSELNLSSLELGDSALYFCASSVALAGGRETQYFGPGTRLLVL.

The chain joins TRBV7-6 to TRBJ1-1, with D possibly being TRBD1 (6 bases). Germline V lookup: CDR1 SGHVS, CDR2 FNYEAQ. The CDR3 has 16 residues. Trimming took off 1 base at V and 2 bases at J, with 14 bases between the two ends. The CDR3 nucleotides read TGTGCCAGCAGCTTAGTACCGGGACACGACAACACTGAAGCTTTCTTT. Amino acid sequence: CASSLVPGHDNTEAFF.

V and J are TRBV6-5 and TRBJ1-5, with 9 nucleotides matching TRBD1. The CDR3 spans 16 residues. V gave up 4 bases and J gave up 3 bases; unmatched junction bases: 7. Per germline, CDR1 MNHEY and CDR2 SVGAGI. The CDR3 nucleotides are TGTGCCAGCAGTTCCACCCGACAGGGGGTCAATCAGCCCCAGCATTTT. It encodes CASSSTRQGVNQPQHF.

The rearrangement uses TRBV30 and TRBJ2-7; D unclear. Germline V gene lookup returns CDR1 GTSNPN and CDR2 SVGIG (reference sequence). CDR3 size: 11 residues. Deletions cut 3 bases from V and 4 bases from J, with 7 bases between. CDR3 in amino acids: CAWSNQYEQYF. In DNA, the CDR3 is TGTGCCTGGAGCAACCAGTACGAGCAGTACTTC.

V gene TRBV3-1 (or the pseudogene TRBV3-2) combines with J gene TRBJ2-3; 10 positions agree with TRBD1. The junction had 6 bases not matched to a gene; V was cut back by 2 bases and J by 4 bases. The CDR3 covers 16 residues. The germline V gene encodes CDR1 LGHDT and CDR2 YNNKEL (reference sequence). The CDR3 region is CASSQPPGQGPDTQYF. In DNA form, the CDR3 reads TGTGCCAGCAGCCAACCACCGGGACAGGGGCCAGATACGCAGTATTTT.

The chain has TRBV30 and TRBJ2-1; 9 bases fit TRBD2. Germline trimming cut 0 bases from V and 5 bases from J; bases unmatched to any gene: 5. Germline-derived CDR1 and CDR2 are GTSNPN and SVGIG (reference sequence). The CDR3 has 15 residues. CDR3 coding DNA: TGTGCCTGGAGTGTACGCGGGAGGGTAAACAATGAGCAGTTCTTC. Amino acid sequence: CAWSVRGRVNNEQFF.